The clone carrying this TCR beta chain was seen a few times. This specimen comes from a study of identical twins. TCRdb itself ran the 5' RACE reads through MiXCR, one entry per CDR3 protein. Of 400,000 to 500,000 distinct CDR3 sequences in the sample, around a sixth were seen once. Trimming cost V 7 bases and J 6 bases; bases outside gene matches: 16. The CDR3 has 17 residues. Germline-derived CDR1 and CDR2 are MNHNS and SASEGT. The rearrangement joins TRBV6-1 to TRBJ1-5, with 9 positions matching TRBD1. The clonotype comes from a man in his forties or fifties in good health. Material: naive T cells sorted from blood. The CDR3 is CASTAAPGQGNGQPQHF. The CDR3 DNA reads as TGTGCCAGCACCGCAGCTCCGGGACAGGGTAATGGTCAGCCCCAGCATTTT.